Listed here is a single TCR beta chain. What it binds is not known. The source of the sample is a study of shared clonotypes between healthy human individuals. Study-level information: The donor group consisted of two women and three men, aged 18 to 49.

Unmatched junction bases numbered 4, after V lost 5 bases and J lost 0 bases. This CDR3 contains 17 residues. Germline V lookup: CDR1 SGHTA, CDR2 FQGNSA. General study points: Donors were few, which limited the genetic and exposure-history diversity represented.

Sequenced by immunoSEQ multiplex PCR; TCRdb stores in-frame clones only, minus some. The data show about a million clones, around 76% seen once. Both subsets, CD45RA+ naive and CD45RA-negative memory, were split from the CD4+ cells. The rearrangement joins TRBV7-2 to TRBJ1-6, with TRBD1 matching 10 bases. The source material was memory CD4+ T cells sorted from blood. Documented subset: CD45RA-negative fraction. The sequence came from a man aged 18-30 years in good health. The CDR3 nucleotides are TGTGCCAGCAGCCAGGGACAGGGGAGCTCCTATAATTCACCCCTCCACTTT. This encodes CASSQGQGSSYNSPLHF.